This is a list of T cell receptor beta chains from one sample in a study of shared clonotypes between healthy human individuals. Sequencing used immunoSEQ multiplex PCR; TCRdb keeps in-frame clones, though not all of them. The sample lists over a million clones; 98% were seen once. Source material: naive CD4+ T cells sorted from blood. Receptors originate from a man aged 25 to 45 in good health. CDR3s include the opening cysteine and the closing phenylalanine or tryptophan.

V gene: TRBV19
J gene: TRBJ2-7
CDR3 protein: CASRSLGTAYEQYF

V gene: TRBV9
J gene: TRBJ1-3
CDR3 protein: CASSVSGSGNTIYF

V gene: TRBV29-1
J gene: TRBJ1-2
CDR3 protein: CSAEGQGDYGYTF

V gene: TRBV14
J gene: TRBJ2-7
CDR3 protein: CASSQDFGRAHEQYF

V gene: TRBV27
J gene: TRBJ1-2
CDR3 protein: CASSRDRMGYGYTF

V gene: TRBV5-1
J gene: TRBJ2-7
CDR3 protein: CASSPQAPEQYF

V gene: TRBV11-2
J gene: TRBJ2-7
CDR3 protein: CASSAIGRKHEQYF

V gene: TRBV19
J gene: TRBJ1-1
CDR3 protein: CASSIDGTVEAFF

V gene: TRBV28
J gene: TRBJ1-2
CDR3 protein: CATFRTGLENGYTF

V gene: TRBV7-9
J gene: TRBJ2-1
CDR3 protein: CASSWGRIDEQFF

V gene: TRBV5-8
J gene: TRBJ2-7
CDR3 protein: CATARGTYEQYF

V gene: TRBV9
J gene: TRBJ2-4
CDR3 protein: CASSAVGGSKNIQYF

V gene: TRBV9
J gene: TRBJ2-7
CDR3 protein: CASSVAPSNEQYF

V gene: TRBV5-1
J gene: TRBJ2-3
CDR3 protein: CASSLGPTGGGDTQYF